These 26 T cell receptor beta chains share one sample of origin, sequenced in a study of T cell changes during pregnancy in multiple sclerosis. Generated by immunoSEQ multiplex PCR, the TCRdb table keeps only in-frame clones and is missing some. Of roughly 100,000 clones listed, about 90% are singletons. Sequenced here: peripheral blood, sampled after pregnancy. The origin of the receptors is a female donor with multiple sclerosis, enrolled in a pregnancy study.

The rearrangement links TRBV6-6 to TRBJ2-1, with TRBD1 identical over 9 bases. With V trimmed by 0 bases and J by 10 bases, 10 bases remained unmatched. Germline V CDR1 and CDR2: MNHNY, SVGAGI (reference sequence). This CDR3 is 16 amino acids long. The CDR3 region has the DNA TGTGCCAGCAGTTACTCGGGACAGGGTAGTACTAGAGAGCAGTTCTTC. Translation: CASSYSGQGSTREQFF.

V is TRBV7-2 and J is TRBJ2-7; TRBD2 matches at 12 bases. In germline, CDR1 is SGHTA, CDR2 FQGNSA. CDR3 size: 14 residues. The ends lost 5 bases at V and 6 bases at J; junction bases unmatched: 5. CDR3 DNA sequence: TGTGCCAGCAGCCCTAGCGGGGGGGCCCTCGAGCAGTACTTC. This translates into CASSPSGGALEQYF.

This chain uses TRBV6-5 with TRBJ2-3; TRBD2 is a possible D gene (7 bases). Germline V CDR1 and CDR2: MNHEY, SVGAGI. Trimming stripped 4 bases from V and 0 bases from J, with 11 bases between. The CDR3 spans 15 residues. CDR3 nucleotides: TGTGCCAGCAGTTGGGGGGGGGCTAGCACAGATACGCAGTATTTT. Translated, it gives CASSWGGASTDTQYF.

The chain combines TRBV7-3 with TRBJ2-6; TRBD1 is a possible D gene (6 bases). Deletions cut 5 bases from V and 4 bases from J, with 24 bases between. The germline CDR1 and CDR2 sequences are SGHTA and FQGTGA. The CDR3 spans 19 residues. CDR3 in amino acids: CASSRQALFSLAGANVLTF. The CDR3 DNA is TGTGCCAGCAGCCGACAGGCCCTTTTCTCTCTTGCCGGGGCCAACGTCCTGACTTTC.

J is TRBJ2-2 and V is TRBV27; maybe TRBD2 (5 bases). The CDR3 extends over 16 amino acids. CDR1 is MNHEY, CDR2 SMNVEV, per germline (reference sequence). Trimming took 8 bases from V and 6 from J, leaving 22 bases between them. CDR3 amino acids: CASWAPWSAGAGELFF. In nucleotides, the CDR3 is TGTGCCAGCTGGGCCCCTTGGTCCGCCGGGGCCGGGGAGCTGTTTTTT.

The chain combines TRBV7-9 with TRBJ1-3; D is undetermined. Germline V gene sequence: CDR1 SEHNR, CDR2 FQNEAQ (reference sequence). The CDR3 loop spans 15 amino acids. Trimming cost V 6 bases and J 0 bases, with 12 bases left between them. The CDR3 reads CASSSRQFSGNTIYF. The CDR3 DNA reads as TGTGCCAGCAGTTCGCGGCAATTCTCTGGAAACACCATATATTTT.

This clone was seen once. The genes are TRBV7-9 and TRBJ2-1; D is unresolved. The V end lost 3 bases, the J end lost 0 bases, and 6 bases lay between the germline ends. CDR3 size: 14 residues. In germline, CDR1 is SEHNR, CDR2 FQNEAQ (reference sequence). CDR3 amino acids: CASSFRSSYNEQFF. DNA of the CDR3: TGTGCCAGCAGCTTCCGTAGCTCCTACAATGAGCAGTTCTTC.

The CDR3 sequence is CASSFQAGDSNEQFF. The CDR3 nucleotides read TGCGCCAGCAGCTTTCAAGCGGGGGATAGTAATGAGCAGTTCTTC. This chain uses TRBV5-1 with TRBJ2-1; 8 bases line up with TRBD2. CDR1 SGHRS and CDR2 YFSETQ come from the germline V gene. This CDR3 contains 15 residues. J lost 7 bases, V lost 2 bases, and 8 bases had no gene match.

V gene TRBV11-1 combines with J gene TRBJ1-1; D not certain. The CDR3 totals 13 residues. V lost 2 bases and J 11 bases, leaving 15 bases between the germline ends. Germline V gene lookup returns CDR1 SGHAT and CDR2 FQDESV (reference sequence). The CDR3 is CASSLSPVGIAFF. The CDR3 bases are TGTGCCAGCAGCTTATCACCCGTCGGGATTGCTTTCTTT.

The rearrangement joins TRBV7-7 to TRBJ1-5; no clear D gene. The CDR3 covers 13 residues. From germline, CDR1 is SSHAT and CDR2 FNYEAQ (reference sequence). Trimming left V 7 bases short and J 6 bases short, with 13 bases between. The CDR3 here is CASTLRWSQPQHF. The CDR3 DNA reads TGTGCCAGCACCCTACGGTGGAGTCAGCCCCAGCATTTT. The variable domain in full, completed from reference TRBV7-7 and TRBJ1-5, reads GAGVSQSPRYKVTKRGQDVTLRCDPISSHATLYWYQQALGQGPEFLTYFNYEAQPDKSGLPSDRFSAERPEGSISTLTIQRTEQRDSAMYRCASTLRWSQPQHFGDGTRLSIL.

The chain couples TRBV27 to TRBJ1-2; no clear D gene. Germline assignment: CDR1 MNHEY and CDR2 SMNVEV (reference sequence). The CDR3 length is 14 residues. V lost 6 bases, J lost 2 bases, and 13 bases lay in between. DNA of the CDR3: TGTGCCAGCAGCGCAGGATACAGCAACTATGGCTACACCTTC. Its protein product is CASSAGYSNYGYTF.

V usage is TRBV5-8 and J usage is TRBJ2-2, with D maybe TRBD2 (6 bases). Per germline, CDR1 SGHTS and CDR2 YDEGEE. The CDR3 runs to 16 residues. The V end lost 1 base, the J end lost 1 base, and 11 bases lay between the germline ends. CDR3 region: CASSLSWRGNTGELFF. CDR3 in DNA: TGTGCCAGCAGCTTGTCCTGGCGGGGGAACACCGGGGAGCTGTTTTTT.

The chain uses TRBV4-3 and TRBJ1-6; D uncertain. Looked up from germline, CDR1 is LGHNA and CDR2 is YSLEER. The CDR3 sequence is 17 residues long. V lost 2 bases to trimming and J lost 0 bases, with 11 bases between them. The CDR3 coding sequence is TGCGCCAGCAGCCAAAGGACGGGGAGCTCCTATAATTCACCCCTCCACTTT. It is translated as CASSQRTGSSYNSPLHF.

The J gene is TRBJ2-3, the V gene TRBV7-2; 8 nucleotides align to TRBD2. The CDR3 length is 15 residues. Germline V gene data show CDR1 as SGHTA and CDR2 as FQGNSA. Trimming cost V 1 base and J 4 bases; bases outside gene matches: 4. The CDR3 DNA reads as TGTGCCAGCAGCTTAGTCGGGGGGGGGTCAGATACGCAGTATTTT. It yields the protein CASSLVGGGSDTQYF.

The chain uses TRBV12-5 and TRBJ2-3; D gene uncertain. Germline V gene lookup returns CDR1 LGHNT and CDR2 FRNRAP. The CDR3 contains 11 residues. V lost 6 bases to trimming and J lost 2 bases, with 3 bases between them. The chain's CDR3 is CASGFTDTQYF. The CDR3 nucleotides read TGTGCTAGTGGCTTCACAGATACGCAGTATTTT.

The chain joins TRBV6-6 to TRBJ1-5, with 9 bases that match TRBD1. The CDR3 loop spans 15 amino acids. V was pared by 6 bases and J by 2 bases, with 5 bases of the junction left unmatched. Germline CDR1 MNHNY, CDR2 SVGAGI (reference sequence). The CDR3 loop is CASRRQGDGNQPQHF. In DNA form, the CDR3 reads TGTGCCAGCAGGAGACAGGGGGATGGCAATCAGCCCCAGCATTTT.

CDR3 protein: CASSTSGRETQYF. As DNA, the CDR3 is TGTGCCAGCAGCACAAGCGGGAGAGAGACCCAGTACTTC. This sequence joins TRBV7-3 and TRBJ2-5; 8 bases match TRBD2. Germline lookup yields CDR1 SGHTA and CDR2 FQGTGA. The CDR3 is made up of 13 amino acids. The junction had 3 bases not matched to a gene; V was cut back by 5 bases and J by 4 bases.

The chain employs TRBV5-4 and TRBJ2-5; 8 bases are shared with TRBD2. After removal of 0 bases from V and 5 bases from J, the junction contained 9 bases not matched to a gene. Germline CDR1 and CDR2: SGHNT and YYREEE (reference sequence). The CDR3 has 16 residues. CDR3 bases: TGTGCCAGCAGCTTGGCCTCGGGGGGGCCGATGGAGACCCAGTACTTC. Translating it yields CASSLASGGPMETQYF.

This sequence joins TRBV6-5 and TRBJ1-1, with 7 bases aligning to TRBD1. This CDR3 contains 13 residues. From germline, CDR1 is MNHEY and CDR2 SVGAGI. Trimming cost V 5 bases and J 4 bases; bases outside gene matches: 4. The DNA for the CDR3 is TGTGCCAGCAGTCGAAGACAGGGCACTGAAGCTTTCTTT. This codes for CASSRRQGTEAFF.

The rearrangement uses TRBV19 and TRBJ2-2; 10 bases line up with TRBD1. The CDR3 runs to 15 residues. Germline-derived CDR1 and CDR2 are LNHDA and SQIVND (reference sequence). V shed 6 bases and J 3 bases; nucleotides not matched to a gene: 4. The CDR3 nucleotides read TGTGCCAGTAGGCTGGGACAGGGGTACACCGGGGAGCTGTTTTTT. Amino acids: CASRLGQGYTGELFF.

This sequence joins TRBV9 and TRBJ1-3; TRBD1 matches at 8 bases. The CDR3 covers 17 residues. CDR1 and CDR2 (germline): SGDLS, YYNGEE. V lost 0 bases, J lost 2 bases, and 7 bases stayed unmatched. CDR3 sequence (DNA): TGTGCCAGCAGCGTAGTTCTCGCAGGGGGCACTGGAAACACCATATATTTT. This encodes CASSVVLAGGTGNTIYF.

The chain recombines TRBV28 with TRBJ1-5; tentatively, D is TRBD1 (5 bases). Deletions cut 7 bases from V and 0 bases from J, with 16 bases between. This CDR3 is built from 16 residues. Germline CDR1 MDHEN, CDR2 SYDVKM. CDR3 nucleotide sequence: TGTGCCAGCACCCAGGGAGGGTCTTTTAGCAATCAGCCCCAGCATTTT. As protein: CASTQGGSFSNQPQHF. The full variable domain, with the rest looked up from reference TRBV28 and TRBJ1-5, is DVKVTQSSRYLVKRTGEKVFLECVQDMDHENMFWYRQDPGLGLRLIYFSYDVKMKEKGDIPEGYSVSREKKERFSLILESASTNQTSMYLCASTQGGSFSNQPQHFGDGTRLSIL.

V gene TRBV19 combines with J gene TRBJ2-7; D is perhaps TRBD1 (6 bases). The V and J ends lost 2 bases and 2 bases respectively, with 16 bases between them. Germline V CDR1 and CDR2: LNHDA, SQIVND (reference sequence). This CDR3 is built from 16 residues. CDR3 loop: CASSIISGTLTYEQYF. Here the CDR3 DNA reads TGTGCCAGTAGTATAATTTCCGGGACACTTACCTACGAGCAGTACTTC.

V is TRBV28 and J is TRBJ2-7; perhaps TRBD1 as D (6 bases). Germline lookup yields CDR1 MDHEN and CDR2 SYDVKM. This CDR3 contains 15 residues. V was shortened by 7 bases and J by 2 bases, with 18 bases between the two germline ends. The CDR3 here is CASNPGGQGTYEQYF. CDR3 bases: TGTGCCAGCAACCCTGGGGGCCAAGGGACCTACGAGCAGTACTTC. The whole variable domain, filled in from reference TRBV28 and TRBJ2-7, reads DVKVTQSSRYLVKRTGEKVFLECVQDMDHENMFWYRQDPGLGLRLIYFSYDVKMKEKGDIPEGYSVSREKKERFSLILESASTNQTSMYLCASNPGGQGTYEQYFGPGTRLTVT.

The V call is TRBV11-2, the J call TRBJ2-7; 12 bases are shared with TRBD2. V shed 5 bases and J 5 bases; nucleotides not matched to a gene: 7. The CDR3 length is 15 residues. Germline V lookup: CDR1 SGHAT, CDR2 FQNNGV. The CDR3: CASSRPSGRAHEQYF. The DNA of the CDR3 is TGTGCCAGCAGCCGTCCTAGCGGGAGGGCCCACGAGCAGTACTTC.

The rearrangement uses TRBV7-9 and TRBJ1-3; D gene uncertain. V lost 8 bases and J lost 1, with 6 bases in between. Germline V CDR1 and CDR2: SEHNR, FQNEAQ (reference sequence). The CDR3 sequence is 12 residues long. The CDR3 region has the DNA TGTGCCAGCGGGCCTTCTGGAAACACCATATATTTT. The encoded protein is CASGPSGNTIYF.